Following are 13 T cell receptor beta chains from one sample sequenced in a study of blood T cell repertoires in COVID-19. Using immunoSEQ multiplex PCR, the repertoire was profiled, and TCRdb retains in-frame clones only, with some absent. The repertoire holds hundreds of thousands of clones, with 82% as singletons. Sequencing was performed on peripheral blood. All receptors come from a woman between 55 and 75 years old with active or convalescent COVID-19.

V is TRBV5-8 and J is TRBJ2-1; 7 nucleotides align to TRBD2. V shed 3 bases, J shed 2 bases, and the junction held 5 bases outside the gene matches. CDR3 length: 15 residues. CDR1 SGHTS and CDR2 YDEGEE come from the germline V gene. CDR3 residues: CASSWGGRPYNEQFF. As DNA, the CDR3 is TGTGCCAGCAGCTGGGGGGGACGACCCTACAATGAGCAGTTCTTC.

The chain links TRBV7-9 to TRBJ1-1, with D unclear. There are 14 residues in the CDR3. CDR1 and CDR2 (germline): SEHNR, FQNEAQ (reference sequence). V was pared by 4 bases and J by 4 bases, with 13 bases between. CDR3 amino acids: CASSSRGRSTEAFF. The DNA for the CDR3 is TGTGCCAGCAGCTCTAGAGGGAGGAGCACTGAAGCTTTCTTT.

The J gene is TRBJ1-6, the V gene TRBV9; tentative D call: TRBD1 (5 bases). The CDR3 spans 14 residues. Between the trimmed V and J ends, which lost 2 bases and 9 bases, there was a span of 12 bases. CDR1 and CDR2 (germline): SGDLS, YYNGEE. The CDR3 here is CASSVGAGGSPLHF. CDR3 nucleotide sequence: TGTGCCAGCAGCGTCGGGGCGGGGGGTTCACCCCTCCACTTT.

The rearrangement joins TRBV27 to TRBJ2-1; 12 bases are shared with TRBD2. The germline gives CDR1 MNHEY, CDR2 SMNVEV (reference sequence). The CDR3 is 17 residues long. With V trimmed by 5 bases and J by 4 bases, 9 bases remained unmatched. CDR3 DNA: TGTGCCAGCAGTCCGTCGACTAGCGGGGGACCTTACAATGAGCAGTTCTTC. It specifies CASSPSTSGGPYNEQFF.

The chain carries TRBV10-2 and TRBJ1-1; D not certain. This CDR3 comprises 13 residues. The germline CDR1 and CDR2 sequences are WSHSY and SAAADI. Trimming cost V 10 bases and J 5 bases, with 17 bases left between them. The CDR3 here is CATSGVAGTEAFF. In DNA form, the CDR3 reads TGCGCCACCTCCGGCGTGGCGGGGACTGAAGCTTTCTTT.

The chain uses TRBV19 and TRBJ1-2; D gene ambiguous. The CDR3 is made up of 13 amino acids. Germline values: CDR1 LNHDA, CDR2 SQIVND (reference sequence). V lost 5 bases, J lost 8 bases, and 15 bases lay in between. The DNA of the CDR3 is TGTGCCAGTAGTCCCCTGGGGAGTTTAGGCTACACCTTC. This sequence encodes CASSPLGSLGYTF. The full variable domain, in which reference TRBV19 and TRBJ1-2 provide the parts outside the CDR3, is DGGITQSPKYLFRKEGQNVTLSCEQNLNHDAMYWYRQDPGQGLRLIYYSQIVNDFQKGDIAEGYSVSREKKESFPLTVTSAQKNPTAFYLCASSPLGSLGYTFGSGTRLTVV.

This clone came up many times. The chain links TRBV7-9 to TRBJ1-6; D is possibly TRBD1 (5 bases). Between the trimmed V and J ends, which lost 1 base and 7 bases, there was a span of 14 bases. Germline values: CDR1 SEHNR, CDR2 FQNEAQ (reference sequence). The CDR3 is made up of 16 amino acids. CDR3 bases: TGTGCCAGCAGCTTAGGGGGCGGTGACAGAAATTCACCCCTCCACTTT. Encoded protein: CASSLGGGDRNSPLHF.

The chain recombines TRBV6-5 with TRBJ2-7; 10 bases align to TRBD1. Germline values: CDR1 MNHEY, CDR2 SVGAGI. The CDR3 has 13 amino acids. The ends lost 4 bases at V and 6 bases at J; junction bases unmatched: 3. The CDR3 here is CASSSRDRGEQYF. The CDR3 nucleotides are TGTGCCAGCAGTTCCCGGGACAGGGGCGAGCAGTACTTC.

The chain carries TRBV3-1 (or the pseudogene TRBV3-2) and TRBJ2-7; TRBD1 agrees at 7 bases. The CDR3 is 15 residues long. The junction had 8 bases not matched to a gene; V was cut back by 4 bases and J by 2 bases. Germline CDR1 reads LGHDT; CDR2 reads YNNKEL (reference sequence). The CDR3 sequence: CASSRGGRGAYEQYF. The CDR3 nucleotides read TGTGCCAGCAGCCGAGGGGGCAGGGGAGCCTACGAGCAGTACTTC.

This sequence joins TRBV7-7 and TRBJ2-2; TRBD1 agrees at 10 bases. The CDR3 is 15 residues long. J gave up 7 bases and V 5 bases, and 7 bases lay outside the gene matches. Germline CDR1 and CDR2: SSHAT and FNYEAQ (reference sequence). CDR3 nucleotides: TGTGCCAGCAGCCCCGACAGGGGGCCTGACGGGGAGCTGTTTTTT. Protein: CASSPDRGPDGELFF.

The rearrangement uses TRBV18 and TRBJ2-3, with 8 bases matching TRBD1. The V gene end was trimmed by 3 bases and the J gene end by 1 base; junction bases not matched to a gene: 9. There are 17 residues in the CDR3. CDR1 and CDR2 from the germline V gene are KGHSH and LQKENI. As DNA, the CDR3 is TGTGCCAGCTCACCTAGTATACAGGGGGTGGGCACAGATACGCAGTATTTT. It yields the protein CASSPSIQGVGTDTQYF.

This clone was picked up a small number of times. V and J are TRBV12-3 or TRBV12-4 and TRBJ2-7; TRBD1 agrees at 7 bases. Losses at the gene ends were 6 bases for V and 7 bases for J; bases not matched to a gene: 6. The CDR3 runs 12 residues. CDR3 sequence (DNA): TGTGCCAGCAGCCCACAGGGGCTAGAGCAGTACTTC. Translation: CASSPQGLEQYF.

The CDR3 DNA sequence: TGCAGTGCTAGTAACGGGGTCTATGGCTACACCTTC. Translating gives CSASNGVYGYTF. The chain links TRBV20-1 to TRBJ1-2; D unclear. The germline V and J ends were trimmed by 3 bases and 4 bases, with 9 bases remaining between them. The CDR3 spans 12 residues. Germline V gene lookup returns CDR1 DFQATT and CDR2 SNEGSKA (reference sequence).